The rows below give T cell receptor beta chains drawn from one sample of a study of response to subunit inactivated influenza vaccine. TCRdb independently ran MiXCR on the RT-PCR reads; one entry per CDR3 protein. The sample comprises some 160,000 distinct CDR3 sequences, about a tenth of which are singletons, and around 12% rests with the top ten. The specimen comprised non-naive T cells sorted from PBMCs, sampled 35 to 45 days after vaccination. Receptor source: a man aged 45-60 years who received an inactivated influenza vaccine. Both conserved end residues are part of each CDR3. Fields, in order: D gene, clone size, V gene, J gene, CDR3 protein, CDR3 DNA. A D gene is named only where the DNA matches it firmly. Where a row states a size, it is once, few, many or the class of an expanded clone; other rows omit it.

>-|-|TRBV2|TRBJ1-6
CGQSRGGDSPLHF
TGTGGTCAGTCGCGGGGCGGCGATTCACCCCTCCACTTT
>TRBD1|few|TRBV4-1|TRBJ2-1
CASRPTGDNEQFF
TGCGCCAGCAGACCGACAGGGGACAATGAGCAGTTCTTC
>-|few|TRBV24-1|TRBJ2-1
CATSDLEEQFF
TGTGCCACCAGTGATTTAGAGGAGCAGTTCTTC
>-|-|TRBV5-1|TRBJ2-5
CASSFSRLQETQYF
TGCGCCAGCAGCTTCTCGCGGCTCCAAGAGACCCAGTACTTC
>-|few|TRBV28|TRBJ2-7
CASRLENIYEQYF
TGTGCCAGCAGGCTTGAGAACATCTACGAGCAGTACTTC
>-|-|TRBV4-1|TRBJ2-5
CASSQESRYIQETQYF
TGCGCCAGCAGCCAAGAGTCCCGGTACATCCAAGAGACCCAGTACTTC
>TRBD1|many|TRBV2|TRBJ1-6
CASSAGQGKAWNSPLHF
TGTGCCAGCAGTGCGGGACAGGGGAAGGCCTGGAATTCACCCCTCCACTTT
>-|-|TRBV7-6|TRBJ2-5
CASNSGETQYF
TGTGCCAGCAATTCAGGGGAGACCCAGTACTTC
>-|-|TRBV10-3|TRBJ2-3
CAISERETDTQYF
TGTGCCATCAGTGAGCGGGAGACAGATACGCAGTATTTT
>TRBD1|-|TRBV2|TRBJ2-7
CASRAGTETYEQYF
TGTGCCAGCAGGGCCGGGACAGAAACCTACGAGCAGTACTTC
>TRBD2|few|TRBV3-1|TRBJ2-7
CASSQDQLAGYEQYF
TGTGCCAGCAGCCAAGATCAACTAGCGGGATACGAGCAGTACTTC
>-|-|TRBV6-5|TRBJ2-1
CASSYSFPESSYNEQFF
TGTGCCAGCAGTTACTCGTTCCCAGAGAGCTCCTACAATGAGCAGTTCTTC
>TRBD1|-|TRBV3-1|TRBJ2-1
CASRTGQGNEQFF
TGTGCCAGCAGGACGGGACAGGGCAATGAGCAGTTCTTC
>-|many|TRBV12-3/TRBV12-4|TRBJ2-5
CASSLVGGKETQYF
TGTGCCAGCAGTTTAGTGGGGGGTAAAGAGACCCAGTACTTC
>-|-|TRBV5-1|TRBJ2-2
CASRAGANTGELFF
TGCGCCAGCAGGGCAGGCGCGAACACCGGGGAGCTGTTTTTT
>-|many|TRBV5-1|TRBJ2-3
CASSLTNTDTQYF
TGCGCCAGCAGCTTAACCAACACAGATACGCAGTATTTT
>-|-|TRBV6-1|TRBJ1-2
CASWSRHRTNYGYTF
TGTGCCAGCTGGTCTAGGCACAGAACTAACTATGGCTACACCTTC
>-|many|TRBV6-2/TRBV6-3|TRBJ2-2
CASSYAEDTGELFF
TGTGCCAGCAGTTACGCGGAAGACACCGGGGAGCTGTTTTTT
>-|-|TRBV5-4|TRBJ2-1
CASSLGQNYNEQFF
TGTGCCAGCAGCTTGGGGCAGAATTACAATGAGCAGTTCTTC
>-|-|TRBV5-5|TRBJ2-7
CASSWLPDSSYEQYF
TGTGCCAGCAGCTGGCTGCCAGACAGCTCCTACGAGCAGTACTTC
>TRBD1|many|TRBV5-1|TRBJ1-1
CASSPEGAAEAFF
TGCGCCAGCAGCCCGGAGGGGGCTGCTGAAGCTTTCTTT
>TRBD2|many|TRBV28|TRBJ2-7
CASSFSSGLYEQYF
TGTGCCAGCAGTTTTTCTAGCGGATTATACGAGCAGTACTTC
>-|many|TRBV5-1|TRBJ2-5
CASSLVGKETQYF
TGCGCCAGCAGCTTGGTCGGTAAAGAGACCCAGTACTTC